This entry lists 28 T cell receptor beta chains sequenced from one sample in a study of blood T cell repertoires in COVID-19. Only in-frame clones appear in the TCRdb table, and some are missing; sequencing was by immunoSEQ multiplex PCR. The sample has roughly 190,000 clones; roughly 84% are singletons. The sequenced sample consisted of peripheral blood. The receptors were gathered from a woman in her thirties or forties who had recovered from COVID-19.

There are many counts of this clone. The CDR3 sequence is CATSDSGTDNQPQHF. CDR3 coding DNA: TGTGCCACCAGTGATTCCGGGACAGACAATCAGCCCCAGCATTTT. This rearrangement joins TRBV24-1 to TRBJ1-5; 7 bases are a match to TRBD1. CDR3 length equals 15 residues. V shed 2 bases, J shed 3 bases, and the junction held 3 bases outside the gene matches. Germline V gives CDR1 KGHDR, CDR2 SFDVKD.

The rearrangement uses TRBV28 and TRBJ2-7; TRBD2 matches 7 bases. This CDR3 is 15 amino acids long. Trimming cost V 2 bases and J 6 bases; bases outside gene matches: 10. Germline assignment: CDR1 MDHEN and CDR2 SYDVKM. This chain's CDR3 is CASSLGGRAVSEQYF. The CDR3 region has the DNA TGTGCCAGCAGTTTAGGAGGGAGGGCCGTGAGCGAGCAGTACTTC.

The rearrangement uses TRBV28 and TRBJ2-7; 10 nucleotides agree with TRBD2. V lost 2 bases and J lost 0; bases outside the gene matches: 1. The CDR3 contains 15 residues. CDR1 and CDR2 from the germline V gene are MDHEN and SYDVKM. The CDR3 region is CASSLTSGASYEQYF. The CDR3 nucleotides are TGTGCCAGCAGTTTAACTAGCGGGGCCTCCTACGAGCAGTACTTC.

V and J are TRBV6-2 or TRBV6-3 and TRBJ1-5; D is possibly TRBD1 (6 bases). The CDR3 spans 17 residues. Trimming pared 2 bases from V and 0 bases from J, leaving 14 bases between. The V gene's germline CDR1 is MNHEY and CDR2 SVGEGT. CDR3 residues: CASSYGTSLYSNQPQHF. CDR3 DNA sequence: TGTGCCAGCAGTTACGGGACATCCTTGTATAGCAATCAGCCCCAGCATTTT.

This clone was detected once. This sequence joins TRBV3-1 (or the pseudogene TRBV3-2) and TRBJ2-7; TRBD2 matches 11 bases. V trimming: 1 base; J trimming: 3 bases; junction bases outside the gene matches: 5. The CDR3 sequence is 16 residues long. The V gene's germline CDR1 is LGHDT and CDR2 YNNKEL (reference sequence). CDR3 region: CASSQGVTSGNYEQYF. The DNA for the CDR3 is TGTGCCAGCAGCCAAGGGGTGACTAGCGGGAACTACGAGCAGTACTTC.

The rearrangement joins TRBV18 to TRBJ2-1; the match to TRBD2 covers 7 bases. This CDR3 comprises 15 residues. The germline V gene has CDR1 KGHSH and CDR2 LQKENI. The ends lost 2 bases at V and 3 bases at J; junction bases unmatched: 4. The CDR3 reads CASSPGGSVYNEQFF. DNA for the CDR3: TGTGCCAGCTCACCAGGCGGGAGTGTCTACAATGAGCAGTTCTTC. The full variable domain, completed using reference TRBV18 and TRBJ2-1, is NAGVMQNPRHLVRRRGQEARLRCSPMKGHSHVYWYRQLPEEGLKFMVYLQKENIIDESGMPKERFSAEFPKEGPSILRIQQVVRGDSAAYFCASSPGGSVYNEQFFGPGTRLTVL.

CDR3 residues: CASSPETYTDTQYF. The CDR3 DNA follows: TGTGCCAGCAGTCCGGAGACTTACACAGATACGCAGTATTTT. The chain joins TRBV27 to TRBJ2-3, with no clear D. V dropped 5 bases and J dropped 2 bases, with 11 bases sitting between them. The CDR3 spans 14 residues. The germline V gene has CDR1 MNHEY and CDR2 SMNVEV (reference sequence).

The rearrangement uses TRBV7-9 and TRBJ1-1; 11 bases match TRBD1. The CDR3 runs 13 residues. Trimming at V came to 5 bases and at J to 11 bases, leaving 7 bases not matched to a gene. Germline CDR1 SEHNR, CDR2 FQNEAQ (reference sequence). CDR3 sequence (DNA): TGTGCCAGCAGCACCCGGACAGGGGGCTCGGCTTTCTTT. Amino acids: CASSTRTGGSAFF.

The chain combines TRBV30 with TRBJ1-2; D is uncertain. Germline V gives CDR1 GTSNPN, CDR2 SVGIG (reference sequence). The CDR3 is 14 amino acids. V lost 4 bases and J 8 bases, leaving 20 bases between the germline ends. In DNA form, the CDR3 reads TGTGCCTGGACCTCAGACGCGGAGTTTAACGGCTACACCTTC. Translation: CAWTSDAEFNGYTF.

The gene calls are TRBV6-5 and TRBJ2-4; TRBD1 matches at 7 bases. Looked up from germline, CDR1 is MNHEY and CDR2 is SVGAGI. With 2 bases clipped from V and 2 bases from J, the junction kept 3 bases outside the gene matches. CDR3 length equals 15 residues. The CDR3 loop reads CASSYRDSPKNIQYF. For the CDR3, the DNA is TGTGCCAGCAGTTACAGGGACAGCCCCAAAAACATTCAGTACTTC.

This chain joins TRBV19 and TRBJ2-2; weak D call: TRBD1 (6 bases). The CDR3 contains 17 residues. Trimming cost V 0 bases and J 7 bases, with 18 bases left between them. The germline V gene encodes CDR1 LNHDA and CDR2 SQIVND (reference sequence). The CDR3 DNA reads TGTGCCAGTAGTATAGATAGTCGGGCAGGGGTGCACGGGGAGCTGTTTTTT. Translated: CASSIDSRAGVHGELFF.

This clone was counted between two and nine times. This chain connects TRBV7-9 to TRBJ2-5; D not certain. This CDR3 has 16 amino acids. Trimming pared 5 bases from V and 1 base from J, leaving 17 bases between. The V gene's germline CDR1 is SEHNR and CDR2 FQNEAQ (reference sequence). The DNA of the CDR3 is TGTGCCAGCAGCCCCACGGTCCCGTCCTTCCAAGAGACCCAGTACTTC. As protein: CASSPTVPSFQETQYF.

This rearrangement joins TRBV5-1 to TRBJ1-4; 7 positions agree with TRBD1. Germline lookup yields CDR1 SGHRS and CDR2 YFSETQ. This CDR3 region has 16 residues. After removal of 0 bases from V and 5 bases from J, the junction contained 7 bases not matched to a gene. The CDR3: CASSLVFGTVNEKLFF. The CDR3, as DNA: TGCGCCAGCAGCTTGGTGTTTGGGACAGTAAATGAAAAACTGTTTTTT.

This clone was seen only once. CDR3 sequence reads: CASSIGGTQYF. CDR3 nucleotide sequence: TGTGCCAGTAGTATCGGAGGGACCCAGTACTTC. The chain joins TRBV19 to TRBJ2-5; maybe TRBD2 (5 bases). Trimming removed 3 bases at V and 7 bases at J, with 6 bases between. The germline V gene has CDR1 LNHDA and CDR2 SQIVND (reference sequence). CDR3 length equals 11 residues.

The rearrangement joins TRBV18 to TRBJ2-1; D perhaps matches TRBD2 (6 bases). The V end was cut by 2 bases, the J end by 6 bases, with 11 bases between. CDR3 length: 14 amino acids. Germline V gives CDR1 KGHSH, CDR2 LQKENI. The CDR3 reads CASSPSSTSNEQFF. The DNA for the CDR3 is TGTGCCAGCTCACCATCATCGACTAGCAATGAGCAGTTCTTC.

The rearrangement uses TRBV25-1 and TRBJ2-3; no reliable D call. CDR3 length: 11 residues. The germline V and J ends were trimmed by 6 bases and 5 bases, with 6 bases remaining between them. CDR1 and CDR2 from the germline V gene are MGHDK and SYGVNS. The CDR3 here is CASSSGDTQYF. CDR3 bases: TGTGCCAGCAGCTCGGGAGATACGCAGTATTTT.

The chain joins TRBV5-4 to TRBJ2-3; 7 bases are shared with TRBD1. CDR1 and CDR2 from the germline V gene are SGHNT and YYREEE (reference sequence). The CDR3 is 16 amino acids. The V and J ends lost 2 bases and 6 bases, in that order; junction bases with no gene match: 12. The CDR3 protein is CASSLYQTGTPDTQYF. The CDR3, as DNA: TGTGCCAGCAGCTTATACCAGACAGGGACACCTGATACGCAGTATTTT.

The gene calls are TRBV6-5 and TRBJ1-1, with D perhaps TRBD1 (6 bases). The length of the CDR3 is 14 residues. Trimming removed 8 bases at V and 1 base at J, with 14 bases between. Germline CDR1 is MNHEY and CDR2 is SVGAGI. The CDR3, as DNA: TGTGCCAGCGCCGGGGTACAGGGGAACACTGAAGCTTTCTTT. Translating gives CASAGVQGNTEAFF.

The V and J genes are TRBV18 and TRBJ2-1, with 7 positions matching TRBD1. Germline assignment: CDR1 KGHSH and CDR2 LQKENI. J lost 3 bases, V lost 3 bases, and 5 bases had no gene match. This CDR3 is 15 amino acids long. The CDR3, as DNA: TGTGCCAGCTCACCCCGGGACAGAGGCTACAATGAGCAGTTCTTC. The encoded protein is CASSPRDRGYNEQFF.

This rearrangement joins TRBV14 to TRBJ2-2, with D unresolved. The germline V gene has CDR1 SGHDN and CDR2 FVKESK. V lost 2 bases, J lost 5 bases, and 6 bases lay in between. The CDR3 sequence is 13 residues long. The CDR3 is CASSQLKTGELFF. The CDR3 DNA sequence: TGTGCCAGCAGCCAACTAAAGACCGGGGAGCTGTTTTTT.

V is TRBV7-3 and J is TRBJ2-3; 11 nucleotides align to TRBD2. J lost 6 bases, V lost 5 bases, and 7 bases had no gene match. This CDR3 comprises 15 residues. Looked up from germline, CDR1 is SGHTA and CDR2 is FQGTGA. The CDR3 region is CASSQTSGSTDTQYF. The DNA of the CDR3 is TGTGCCAGCAGCCAAACTAGCGGGAGTACGGATACGCAGTATTTT.

The chain combines TRBV7-9 with TRBJ1-2; 8 positions match TRBD1. Germline CDR1 is SEHNR and CDR2 is FQNEAQ (reference sequence). The length of the CDR3 is 14 residues. The trim removed 5 bases at V and 8 bases at J, leaving 10 bases unmatched. The CDR3 bases are TGTGCCAGCAGCCCCCGACAGGGGCGCGTGGGCTACACCTTC. It is translated as CASSPRQGRVGYTF.

The rearrangement links TRBV6-2 or TRBV6-3 to TRBJ2-7; D perhaps matches TRBD2 (6 bases). The CDR3 sequence is 13 residues long. V was trimmed by 5 bases and J by 2 bases, leaving 10 bases between them. CDR1 MNHEY and CDR2 SVGEGT come from the germline V gene. The CDR3 DNA follows: TGTGCCAGCAGTCGCGGGGCGACCTACGAGCAGTACTTC. Its translation is CASSRGATYEQYF.

This chain connects TRBV5-6 to TRBJ1-1, with D tentatively TRBD1 (6 bases). This CDR3 is built from 13 residues. V lost 3 bases to trimming and J lost 11 bases, with 17 bases between them. CDR1 is SGHDT and CDR2 is YYEEEE in the germline V gene. The CDR3 DNA reads as TGTGCCAGCAGCTCCTCCAGGGGCAATATCGCTTTCTTT. Its translation is CASSSSRGNIAFF.

This chain connects TRBV5-4 to TRBJ2-5, with a tentative D call TRBD2 (6 bases). CDR1 SGHNT and CDR2 YYREEE come from the germline V gene (reference sequence). This CDR3 spans 15 amino acids. The germline V and J ends were trimmed by 4 bases and 5 bases, with 18 bases remaining between them. The CDR3 bases are TGTGCCAGCAGCCTTGCCGGGAGTCTGTATGAGACCCAGTACTTC. It encodes CASSLAGSLYETQYF. Based on the CDR3 plus reference TRBV5-4 and TRBJ2-5, the full variable domain is ETGVTQSPTHLIKTRGQQVTLRCSSQSGHNTVSWYQQALGQGPQFIFQYYREEENGRGNFPPRFSGLQFPNYSSELNVNALELDDSALYLCASSLAGSLYETQYFGPGTRLLVL.

The rearrangement uses TRBV7-2 and TRBJ2-3; 13 nucleotides agree with TRBD2. This CDR3 region has 15 residues. From germline, CDR1 is SGHTA and CDR2 FQGNSA. V lost 4 bases, J lost 6 bases, and 4 bases stayed unmatched. CDR3 sequence: CASSSGLAGDDTQYF. The CDR3 DNA sequence: TGTGCCAGCAGCTCCGGACTAGCGGGAGATGATACGCAGTATTTT.

The V and J genes are TRBV5-1 and TRBJ2-7, with D uncertain. Trimming left V 0 bases short and J 0 bases short, with 7 bases between. CDR1 and CDR2 from the germline V gene are SGHRS and YFSETQ. The CDR3 loop spans 14 amino acids. The CDR3 region is CASSLAPSSYEQYF. CDR3 nucleotides: TGCGCCAGCAGCTTGGCTCCCAGCTCCTACGAGCAGTACTTC.

The V and J genes are TRBV25-1 and TRBJ2-5; D not resolved. The CDR3 is 15 residues long. Per the germline V gene, CDR1 is MGHDK and CDR2 is SYGVNS. V lost 6 bases, J lost 5 bases, and 19 bases lay in between. DNA of the CDR3: TGTGCCAGCAGCGGTGGCTCCTCGTCGAGGGAGACCCAGTACTTC. Translated, it gives CASSGGSSSRETQYF.